The entry that follows covers one T cell receptor beta chain sequence. Antigen: not known. Cultured CD4+ T-cell DNA underwent Oncomine TCR Beta short-read sequencing. From the PCR reads, TCRdb called clonotypes with MiXCR, one entry per CDR3 protein. The data contain under 5,500 distinct CDR3 sequences, roughly 75% of them singletons. Stated treatment: roughly ten-day PBMC culture with coronavirus spike peptide pools or control peptides (ViraFEST assay). The data stem from a study of vaccination and CD4 T cells after COVID-19. For the study at large: Cellular stimulation was performed using overlapping spike peptides derived from SARS-CoV-2, HCoV-NL63, HCoV-OC43 and HCoV-229E.

The CDR3 has 12 amino acids. CDR1 and CDR2 (germline): MGHDK, SYGVNS. The genes are TRBV25-1 and TRBJ2-7; D gene uncertain. Sequenced: CD4+ T cells from blood, cultured in vitro. The receptor was isolated from a human donor who had recovered from COVID-19. CDR3 protein: CGSRPQAGEQYF. Here the CDR3 DNA reads TGTGGGTCCCGACCCCAAGCAGGCGAGCAGTACTTC.